This T cell receptor (beta chain) was recovered during a study of CD8+CD57+ T cells in acquired aplastic anemia. Study information: Sorted CD4+ plus CD8+ cells gave DNA averaging approximately 3.2 ug.

This clonotype appeared a few times. The antigen remains undetermined. General study findings and limits: Researchers report that some 31 CD8+ CDR3 sequences appeared in both patients and controls.

Researchers used genomic DNA as the template to profile TCR beta VDJ and CDR3. TCRdb analysed the reads with MiXCR anew, one entry per CDR3 protein. The sample has 150,000 or so distinct CDR3 sequences; roughly 49% are singletons. Sequenced patients had shown CD8+CD57+ cell expansion by flow cytometry. Germline assignment: CDR1 WSHSY and CDR2 SAAADI. The CDR3 is 15 residues long. With 8 bases clipped from V and 0 bases from J, the junction kept 4 bases outside the gene matches. Sequencing was carried out using sorted CD4+, CD8+, or CD8+CD57+ T cells (not recorded which) from PBMCs. This clonotype was sampled from a human donor with aplastic anemia. V gene TRBV10-2 combines with J gene TRBJ2-3; 11 bases match TRBD2. CDR3 nucleotides: TGCGCCAGCCAGAGGACTAGCGGGAGCACAGATACGCAGTATTTT. This encodes CASQRTSGSTDTQYF.